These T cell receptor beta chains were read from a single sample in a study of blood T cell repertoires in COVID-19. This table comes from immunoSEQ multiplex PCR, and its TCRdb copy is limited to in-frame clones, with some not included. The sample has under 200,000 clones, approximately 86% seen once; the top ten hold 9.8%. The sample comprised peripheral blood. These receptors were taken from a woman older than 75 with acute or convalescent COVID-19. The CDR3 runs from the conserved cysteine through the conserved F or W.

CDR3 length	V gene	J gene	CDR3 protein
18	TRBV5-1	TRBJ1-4	CASSLAEQGPTTNEKLFF
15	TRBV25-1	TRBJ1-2	CASSALDRAAYGYTF
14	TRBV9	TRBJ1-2	CASGPEVGTYGYTF
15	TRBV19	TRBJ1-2	CASSHDPLGSYGYTF
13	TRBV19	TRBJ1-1	CASSIDLDTEAFF
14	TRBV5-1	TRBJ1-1	CASSPGTGTAEAFF
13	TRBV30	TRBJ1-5	CAWSDDTSLTQHF
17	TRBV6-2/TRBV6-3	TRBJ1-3	CASSSRADSFSGNTIYF
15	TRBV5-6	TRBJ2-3	CASSTSRGGTDTQYF
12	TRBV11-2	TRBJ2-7	CASSQTGYEQYF
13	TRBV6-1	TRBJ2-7	CASSDPGRNEQYF
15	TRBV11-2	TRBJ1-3	CASSLSGSSGNTIYF
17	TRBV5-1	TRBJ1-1	CASSLGDRELWSPEAFF